Presented here are 18 T cell receptor beta chains from one specimen sequenced in a study of blood T cells in healthy people across ages. A second PCR, run for roughly 7 to 12 cycles, used a sample-barcoded 5' primer plus a J-beta primer mix. TCRdb redid the calling of the 5' RACE reads with MiXCR, one entry per CDR3 protein. The table has 730,000 or so distinct CDR3 sequences, around two fifths seen once. The sequencing input was blood. These receptor sequences come from a man older than 75 in good health.

This clonotype was observed a few times. The gene calls are TRBV24-1 and TRBJ2-4; 12 bases are a match to TRBD1. The CDR3 extends over 21 amino acids. CDR1 and CDR2 from the germline V gene are KGHDR and SFDVKD. With 2 bases clipped from V and 2 bases from J, the junction kept 15 bases outside the gene matches. CDR3 sequence reads: CATSDSGTGGRGGVTKNIQYF. The CDR3 coding sequence is TGTGCCACCAGTGATTCCGGGACAGGGGGCAGAGGCGGGGTAACCAAAAACATTCAGTACTTC.

This clonotype was seen repeatedly, ten times or more. J is TRBJ1-2 and V is TRBV25-1, with D hard to call. V lost 7 bases and J 1 base, leaving 10 bases between the germline ends. Germline V gives CDR1 MGHDK, CDR2 SYGVNS. This CDR3 comprises 13 residues. The CDR3 DNA follows: TGTGCCAGCACAACGGACCATAACTATGGCTACACCTTC. Encoded protein: CASTTDHNYGYTF.

In its sample, this clonotype was seen once. The V gene is TRBV20-1, the J gene TRBJ2-1, with D maybe TRBD1 (5 bases). The CDR3 runs to 14 residues. With 6 bases removed from V and 6 bases from J, the gap between germline ends came to 18 bases. Germline CDR1 is DFQATT and CDR2 is SNEGSKA (reference sequence). The CDR3 region is CSAPRVAGFNEQFF. The CDR3, as DNA: TGCAGTGCCCCCAGGGTAGCAGGTTTCAATGAGCAGTTCTTC.

The genes are TRBV5-5 and TRBJ2-5, with TRBD2 identical over 13 bases. Looked up from germline, CDR1 is SGHKS and CDR2 is YYEKEE (reference sequence). The J segment lost 1 base and the V segment lost 3 bases, leaving 6 bases of the junction unmatched. The CDR3 extends over 17 amino acids. As DNA, the CDR3 is TGTGCCAGCAGCTCACGACTAGCGGGAGGCATCCAAGAGACCCAGTACTTC. As protein: CASSSRLAGGIQETQYF.

This sequence joins TRBV30 and TRBJ2-6, with 9 bases matching TRBD1. V was clipped by 3 bases and J by 4 bases; unmatched bases: 7. The V gene's germline CDR1 is GTSNPN and CDR2 SVGIG (reference sequence). CDR3 length equals 16 residues. CDR3 loop: CAWSTQGAQGANVLTF. As DNA, the CDR3 is TGTGCCTGGAGCACACAGGGGGCGCAAGGGGCCAACGTCCTGACTTTC.

The gene calls are TRBV24-1 and TRBJ2-1; 7 positions agree with TRBD2. Per germline, CDR1 KGHDR and CDR2 SFDVKD. The junction had 5 bases not matched to a gene; V was cut back by 5 bases and J by 2 bases. The CDR3 runs 15 residues. The CDR3 loop is CATSGGGSTYNEQFF. The CDR3 coding sequence is TGTGCCACCAGTGGGGGGGGGTCGACCTACAATGAGCAGTTCTTC.

This clonotype was counted between two and nine times. The chain employs TRBV7-2 and TRBJ2-7; 10 bases line up with TRBD2. The germline V gene encodes CDR1 SGHTA and CDR2 FQGNSA. V lost 4 bases and J lost 2; bases outside the gene matches: 8. The CDR3 consists of 16 residues. The CDR3 protein is CASSSNRAGGTYEQYF. CDR3 coding DNA: TGTGCCAGCAGCTCCAACAGAGCGGGAGGGACCTACGAGCAGTACTTC.

In this sample, this clonotype turned up a few times. The chain is built from TRBV7-9 and TRBJ2-1, with 7 bases that match TRBD2. The CDR3 has 17 residues. The germline V gene encodes CDR1 SEHNR and CDR2 FQNEAQ (reference sequence). V was pared by 5 bases and J by 5 bases, with 15 bases of the junction left unmatched. The DNA for the CDR3 is TGTGCCAGCAGCCCATTCGGGGGGTTTCTACGGAACAATGAGCAGTTCTTC. Protein: CASSPFGGFLRNNEQFF. The whole variable domain, remainder taken from reference TRBV7-9 and TRBJ2-1, is DTGVSQNPRHKITKRGQNVTFRCDPISEHNRLYWYRQTLGQGPEFLTYFQNEAQLEKSRLLSDRFSAERPKGSFSTLEIQRTEQGDSAMYLCASSPFGGFLRNNEQFFGPGTRLTVL.

The chain joins TRBV11-3 to TRBJ2-7; tentative D call: TRBD2 (7 bases). The end of the DNA is better explained by TRBJ2-5, so the J call may be wrong. This CDR3 comprises 14 residues. CDR1 and CDR2 from the germline V gene are SGHNT and YENEEA. CDR3 sequence reads: CASSPGGQRETQYF. The DNA for the CDR3 is TGTGCCAGCAGCCCGGGGGGACAAAGGGAGACCCAGTACTTC.

The DNA for the CDR3 is TGTGCCAGCAGCTCTTGGACTAGCGGCGATACGCAGTATTTT. Encoded protein: CASSSWTSGDTQYF. The chain employs TRBV7-8 and TRBJ2-3, with 10 bases lining up with TRBD2. V was clipped by 4 bases and J by 6 bases; unmatched bases: 4. CDR3 length equals 14 residues. The germline CDR1 and CDR2 sequences are SGHVS and FQNEAQ. The full variable domain, completed using reference TRBV7-8 and TRBJ2-3, is GAGVSQSPRYKVAKRGQDVALRCDPISGHVSLFWYQQALGQGPEFLTYFQNEAQLDKSGLPSDRFFAERPEGSVSTLKIQRTQQEDSAVYLCASSSWTSGDTQYFGPGTRLTVL.

This chain uses TRBV28 with TRBJ2-5, with D maybe TRBD1 (5 bases). The J call is doubtful: the DNA matches TRBJ2-7 better. Germline V gives CDR1 MDHEN, CDR2 SYDVKM. The CDR3 has 12 residues. CDR3 DNA: TGTGCCAGCCGGTCAGGGAAACACGAGCAGTACTTC. Its protein is CASRSGKHEQYF.

This clonotype was detected a few times. The chain is built from TRBV6-5 and TRBJ2-1; no reliable D call. Germline assignment: CDR1 MNHEY and CDR2 SVGAGI. V was shortened by 9 bases and J by 0 bases, with 15 bases between the two germline ends. CDR3 size: 15 residues. The CDR3 reads CASKEVPSSYNEQFF. CDR3 sequence (DNA): TGTGCCAGTAAAGAGGTGCCCAGCTCCTACAATGAGCAGTTCTTC.

This clonotype was seen more than once but under ten times. This chain links TRBV7-9 with TRBJ1-1; D might be TRBD1 (5 bases). The CDR3 sequence is 14 residues long. CDR1 is SEHNR and CDR2 is FQNEAQ in the germline V gene (reference sequence). The V end was cut by 2 bases, the J end by 1 base, with 8 bases between. In DNA form, the CDR3 reads TGTGCCAGCAGCTTAAACACAGGGAACACTGAAGCTTTCTTT. Translated, it gives CASSLNTGNTEAFF.

This chain joins TRBV24-1 and TRBJ2-7; 7 bases align to TRBD1. The CDR3 runs 17 residues. With 3 bases clipped from V and 7 bases from J, the junction kept 17 bases outside the gene matches. Germline values: CDR1 KGHDR, CDR2 SFDVKD. Here the CDR3 DNA reads TGTGCCACCAGTGATAGTCCGGGGACAGAGGAGATGAATGAGCAGTACTTC. The encoded protein is CATSDSPGTEEMNEQYF.

This clonotype appeared a single time. The CDR3 loop is CASSLGTGSFNQPQHF. The CDR3 DNA follows: TGTGCCAGCAGCCTAGGGACAGGGTCATTCAATCAGCCCCAGCATTTT. The chain uses TRBV7-9 and TRBJ1-5; 9 bases align to TRBD1. V lost 5 bases, J lost 3 bases, and 8 bases stayed unmatched. Germline V gene lookup returns CDR1 SEHNR and CDR2 FQNEAQ (reference sequence). The CDR3 has 16 residues.

A word on this clonotype: Possible read error: a much larger clone is one base away. The CDR3 sequence is CAGSSKFGEQFF. CDR3 DNA: TGTGCCGGCAGCTCTAAGTTTGGTGAGCAGTTCTTC. The rearrangement links TRBV11-3 to TRBJ2-1; D not resolved. CDR3 length: 12 residues. The V gene's germline CDR1 is SGHNT and CDR2 YENEEA.

The chain combines TRBV11-2 with TRBJ2-7; TRBD2 matches at 8 bases. The J call could be wrong; TRBJ2-5 is a better fit for the DNA end. Germline values: CDR1 SGHAT, CDR2 FQNNGV. This CDR3 is built from 16 residues. The CDR3 bases are TGTGCCAGCAACAACGGGGGGGCGTTTGACGGGGAGACCCAGTACTTC. This sequence encodes CASNNGGAFDGETQYF.

On this clonotype: An end of the junction does not agree with germline; a read error may underlie this. The rearrangement joins TRBV7-9 to TRBJ1-2, with D possibly TRBD1 on 6 matching bases. CDR3 length: 17 residues. Per germline, CDR1 SEHNR and CDR2 FQNEAQ (reference sequence). The CDR3 protein is CTSSLGYRARSNYGYTF. The CDR3 coding sequence is TGTACCAGCAGCTTAGGTTACAGGGCTCGTTCTAACTATGGCTACACCTTC.